This TCR beta chain was sequenced in a study of blood T cell repertoires in COVID-19. Study context: There were acute and convalescent COVID-19 samples, and they came from the United States, Italy and Spain. In each case, the material was cDNA or gDNA derived from T cells, B-cell-depleted T cells, or PBMCs.

This CDR3 region has 15 residues. V was clipped by 2 bases and J by 2 bases; unmatched bases: 4. Germline V CDR1 and CDR2: SGDLS, YYNGEE. Per the original data handling: Amplification of reference gene primers was used by the study to estimate nucleated cell counts. Produced via immunoSEQ multiplex PCR; TCRdb's table is partial and in-frame only. V and J calls and clone size are those listed in that table; D and trimming were worked out from the DNA. In the table there are 270,000 or so clones, 86% of which are singletons. The sequencing input was peripheral blood. The clonotype comes from a man aged 35-49 years with active or convalescent COVID-19. This chain connects TRBV9 to TRBJ2-3; TRBD1 matches at 8 bases. The CDR3 nucleotides are TGTGCCAGCAGCGTGGACAGGGAGAACACAGATACGCAGTATTTT. Translation: CASSVDRENTDTQYF.